This TCR beta chain emerged from a study of CD8 T cells in ankylosing spondylitis. The study's findings and limits: Some motif variants had been reported before (in reactive arthritis synovial fluid and blood).

TCRdb independently ran MiXCR on the 5' RACE reads; one entry per CDR3 protein. The sample lists 200,000 or so distinct CDR3 sequences; approximately 13% were seen once. V was clipped by 0 bases and J by 4 bases; unmatched bases: 6. This CDR3 comprises 16 residues. Germline CDR1 SGDLS, CDR2 YYNGEE. The sample holds many counts of this clonotype. Its antigen remains unidentified. This clonotype originated in a female donor with ankylosing spondylitis or in good health (not recorded which). Sequences were obtained from blood, either unsorted or a sorted T cell fraction (not recorded which). The gene calls are TRBV9 and TRBJ2-1, with 8 bases aligning to TRBD2. This chain's CDR3 is CASSVGAGVGYNEQFF. CDR3 nucleotide sequence: TGTGCCAGCAGCGTAGGAGCGGGAGTGGGGTACAATGAGCAGTTCTTC. Full variable domain (rest looked up from reference TRBV9 and TRBJ2-1): DSGVTQTPKHLITATGQRVTLRCSPRSGDLSVYWYQQSLDQGLQFLIQYYNGEERAKGNILERFSAQQFPDLHSELNLSSLELGDSALYFCASSVGAGVGYNEQFFGPGTRLTVL.